These 19 T cell receptor beta chains were sequenced from one sample in a study of T cells in Graves' hyperthyroidism and ophthalmopathy. What was amplified from RNA transcripts were TCR beta CDR3 regions. The primer set for the first-round RT-PCR of the TCR CDR3 was HTBI. TCRdb called the multiplex PCR reads again in MiXCR, with one record for every CDR3 protein. This sample yields fewer than 450,000 distinct CDR3 sequences, of which roughly 17% are seen a single time; roughly 35% belongs to the top ten. The sequenced material came from blood. All receptors derive from a woman in her twenties or thirties with Graves' hyperthyroidism that later progressed to Graves' ophthalmopathy.

This clonotype was recorded at least ten times. This chain uses TRBV27 with TRBJ2-1; 14 positions agree with TRBD2. The CDR3 has 17 residues. V was clipped by 5 bases and J by 0 bases; unmatched bases: 3. Per the germline V gene, CDR1 is MNHEY and CDR2 is SMNVEV (reference sequence). The CDR3 DNA reads as TGTGCCAGCAGTGACGGGACTAGCGGGAGCTCCTACAATGAGCAGTTCTTC. This gives the protein CASSDGTSGSSYNEQFF.

The chain recombines TRBV20-1 with TRBJ2-1; 11 bases fit TRBD2. CDR3 size: 16 residues. Germline-derived CDR1 and CDR2 are DFQATT and SNEGSKA (reference sequence). J was trimmed by 8 bases and V by 0 bases; bases with no gene match: 9. The CDR3 protein is CSARDRRLAGSYEQFF. The CDR3, as DNA: TGCAGTGCTAGAGATCGAAGACTAGCGGGATCCTATGAGCAGTTCTTC.

This clonotype has a count of ten or more. This sequence joins TRBV3-1 and TRBJ1-5; D is possibly TRBD1 (5 bases). The CDR3 runs to 15 residues. Germline V gene lookup returns CDR1 LGHDT and CDR2 YNNKEL (reference sequence). V lost 0 bases and J 4 bases, leaving 10 bases between the germline ends. The CDR3 is CASSQDLTENQPQHF. CDR3 DNA sequence: TGTGCCAGCAGCCAAGATCTGACAGAGAATCAGCCCCAGCATTTT.

This clonotype was seen a handful of times. The chain carries TRBV20-1 and TRBJ1-1; 7 nucleotides line up with TRBD1. Trimming took 3 bases from V and 4 from J; bases not matched to a gene: 5. Germline loops: CDR1 DFQATT, CDR2 SNEGSKA (reference sequence). CDR3 length equals 13 residues. The CDR3 bases are TGCAGTGCTAGGGGAACAGGGGTCACTGAAGCTTTCTTT. Translating it yields CSARGTGVTEAFF.

The chain combines TRBV5-1 with TRBJ1-4; 10 bases fit TRBD1. CDR1 and CDR2 (germline): SGHRS, YFSETQ. Unmatched junction bases numbered 3, after V lost 3 bases and J lost 7 bases. CDR3 length: 14 residues. The CDR3, as DNA: TGCGCCAGCAGCTACGGGACAGGGGTTGAAAAACTGTTTTTT. This encodes CASSYGTGVEKLFF.

This clonotype was seen ten or more times. This sequence joins TRBV5-6 and TRBJ2-7; 11 bases fit TRBD2. V dropped 0 bases and J dropped 4; count of bases not matched to a gene: 9. The CDR3 length is 17 residues. In germline, CDR1 is SGHDT, CDR2 YYEEEE. The CDR3 DNA reads TGTGCCAGCAGCTTGGGGCTAGCGGGGGGCAGAAGATACGAGCAGTACTTC. This translates into CASSLGLAGGRRYEQYF.

This clonotype was found many times. The V call is TRBV27, the J call TRBJ2-7; weak D call: TRBD1 (6 bases). The CDR3 runs to 16 residues. The germline V gene encodes CDR1 MNHEY and CDR2 SMNVEV (reference sequence). V was clipped by 5 bases and J by 2 bases, with 19 bases between them. As DNA, the CDR3 is TGTGCCAGCAGTCTCAGAGTGGGTGGACAGCCCTACGAGCAGTACTTC. This codes for CASSLRVGGQPYEQYF.

This clonotype was detected many times. V is TRBV30 and J is TRBJ2-5; 12 bases are shared with TRBD2. J was trimmed by 5 bases and V by 2 bases; bases with no gene match: 9. Germline assignment: CDR1 GTSNPN and CDR2 SVGIG (reference sequence). CDR3 size: 16 residues. In DNA form, the CDR3 reads TGTGCCTGGAGTAACGGACTAGCGGGGATTGGGGAGACCCAGTACTTC. The encoded protein is CAWSNGLAGIGETQYF.

The sample holds many counts of this clonotype. The chain recombines TRBV12-3 or TRBV12-4 with TRBJ1-5; TRBD1 might be the D (5 bases). The V and J ends lost 3 bases and 6 bases respectively, with 9 bases between them. There are 13 residues in the CDR3. CDR3: CASSFGGLQPQHF. The CDR3 DNA reads as TGTGCCAGCAGTTTTGGGGGACTTCAGCCCCAGCATTTT.

There are many counts of this clonotype. CDR3 nucleotide sequence: TGTGCCAGCAAAAGGTCTAACTATGGCTACACCTTC. As protein: CASKRSNYGYTF. This rearrangement joins TRBV28 to TRBJ1-2; no firm D call. Trimming shortened V by 7 bases and J by 0 bases, and 6 bases separated the two germline ends. The germline V gene encodes CDR1 MDHEN and CDR2 SYDVKM. The CDR3 is 12 residues long.

Many counts were recorded for this clonotype. The rearrangement links TRBV19 to TRBJ1-5; no definite D call. V lost 3 bases, J lost 2 bases, and 8 bases lay in between. The length of the CDR3 is 14 residues. Germline-derived CDR1 and CDR2 are LNHDA and SQIVND (reference sequence). CDR3 amino acids: CASSMSVGNQPQHF. The CDR3 nucleotides are TGTGCCAGTAGTATGTCAGTTGGCAATCAGCCCCAGCATTTT.

The chain combines TRBV30 with TRBJ2-3; 8 bases are a match to TRBD2. Trimming removed 4 bases from V and 0 bases from J; junction bases left unmatched: 3. The CDR3 spans 14 residues. Germline CDR1 is GTSNPN and CDR2 is SVGIG (reference sequence). This chain's CDR3 is CAWTAGASTDTQYF. CDR3 DNA: TGTGCCTGGACAGCGGGGGCCAGCACAGATACGCAGTATTTT.

Of note for this clonotype: One base away lies a much larger clone, so this may be a sequencing read error. CDR3 sequence: CASSPTGTLNTEAFF. CDR3 nucleotide sequence: TGCGCCAGCAGCCCGACAGGAACTCTGAACACTGAAGCTTTCTTT. The rearrangement joins TRBV5-1 to TRBJ1-1, with D possibly matching TRBD1 (6 bases). Germline CDR1 is SGHRS and CDR2 is YFSETQ. There are 15 residues in the CDR3. With 4 bases removed from V and 0 bases from J, the gap between germline ends came to 13 bases.

The rearrangement joins TRBV28 to TRBJ2-7; D is unresolved. In germline, CDR1 is MDHEN, CDR2 SYDVKM. With 5 bases removed from V and 4 bases from J, the gap between germline ends came to 9 bases. The CDR3 has 12 residues. CDR3 protein: CASSRSRYEQYF. The CDR3 nucleotides are TGTGCCAGCAGTCGGAGCCGGTACGAGCAGTACTTC.

This clonotype was found many times. The chain couples TRBV27 to TRBJ2-7; the match to TRBD1 covers 8 bases. Germline V gene lookup returns CDR1 MNHEY and CDR2 SMNVEV (reference sequence). This CDR3 has 14 residues. V lost 6 bases, J lost 5 bases, and 9 bases stayed unmatched. The CDR3 DNA reads as TGTGCCAGCAGCCCTTGGACAGGGTCCGACGAGCAGTACTTC. Translated: CASSPWTGSDEQYF.

At least ten counts were recorded for this clonotype. The V and J genes are TRBV20-1 and TRBJ2-5; 13 positions agree with TRBD2. The V gene end was trimmed by 1 base and the J gene end by 0 bases; junction bases not matched to a gene: 8. CDR1 and CDR2 from the germline V gene are DFQATT and SNEGSKA (reference sequence). The CDR3 has 18 amino acids. This CDR3 is CSARGAGLAGEHQETQYF. CDR3 nucleotides: TGCAGTGCTAGAGGGGCCGGACTAGCGGGAGAGCACCAAGAGACCCAGTACTTC.

This clonotype was seen at least ten times. J is TRBJ2-7 and V is TRBV13; D unresolved. Trimming took 0 bases from V and 6 from J, leaving 6 bases between them. The V gene's germline CDR1 is PRHDT and CDR2 FYEKMQ (reference sequence). The CDR3 runs to 12 residues. CDR3 residues: CASSLGSGEQYF. CDR3 DNA: TGTGCCAGCAGCTTAGGATCGGGCGAGCAGTACTTC.

V gene TRBV11-2 combines with J gene TRBJ2-2, with no clear D. From germline, CDR1 is SGHAT and CDR2 FQNNGV. The CDR3 contains 14 residues. Trimming stripped 2 bases from V and 1 base from J, with 5 bases between. The CDR3 loop is CASSLWLNTGELFF. CDR3 in DNA: TGTGCCAGCAGCTTATGGTTGAACACCGGGGAGCTGTTTTTT.

This clonotype was counted many times. This sequence joins TRBV2 and TRBJ2-1; D gene unclear. CDR3 length: 13 residues. The V gene's germline CDR1 is SNHLY and CDR2 FYNNEI. Trimming removed 2 bases at V and 9 bases at J, with 11 bases between. The CDR3 bases are TGTGCCAGCAGTGAACCAGGCCTTGGTGAGCAGTTCTTC. It specifies CASSEPGLGEQFF.